This T cell receptor (beta chain) was obtained from a study of CD8+CD57+ T cells in acquired aplastic anemia (dated by TCRdb to 2017 to 2018). Regarding the research as a whole: A mean of around 3.3 ug of DNA, ranging from 0.2 to 27.4 ug, was extracted from sorted CD4+ and CD8+ cells. Study-level results and caveats: Between patients and healthy controls, no significant difference in CD8+ Simpson's diversity was found (P=0.060). Around 27 CD8+ CDR3 sequences were found to be shared between patients and controls, but these sequences appeared to be highly expressed in patients and within the immunodominant clones of the patients.

Genomic DNA served as template for TCR beta VDJ combination and CDR3 sequence profiling. TCR repertoire sequencing was run on an Illumina HiSeq 2000. On the authors' methods: TRBV/TRBJ rearrangement plots, CDR3 size and DJ length profiles, and Simpson's diversity index were used to evaluate the repertoires. Whichever DNA sequence was most abundant in the deep sequencing data was defined as the immunodominant clone. CDR3 amino acid sequences were screened for sharing across subjects and were compared with published repertoires and the VDJdb database. TCRdb passed the public sequencing reads through fastp at Q25 and MiXCR, retaining productive beta sequences. Each record represents a unique CDR3 protein, reported with the most common genes and DNA among its rows. None of the V and J calls come from the authors' own analysis; TCRdb made them. The sample table shows hundreds of thousands of distinct CDR3 sequences, and around three fifths are seen once. Of the sample, under 8.5% falls within the top ten clones.

TCR repertoires of sorted CD4+ and CD8+ blood T cells from severe aplastic anemia patients and healthy subjects were deep-sequenced in the study. Ficoll-Paque density gradient centrifugation was used to isolate peripheral blood mononuclear cells. Before DNA extraction, CD4+ and CD8+ T cells were sorted by FACS or by magnetic beads. Comments on this clonotype: The clone's antigen remains unknown. Within one base of it there is no much larger clone, and no base qualities were kept.

Its CDR3 holds 16 amino acids, cysteine through phenylalanine. The kept DNA is CDR3 alone, 48 bases in frame from the first base. Ends trimmed: V by 5 bases, J by 2 bases; bases unmatched to a gene: 10. The germline V gene supplies CDR1 SGHRS and CDR2 YFSETQ. Rearrangement joined TRBV5-1 to TRBJ2-7; 10 central bases correspond to TRBD1. The specimen was sorted CD4+, CD8+, or CD8+CD57+ T cells (not recorded which) from PBMCs. The clonotype originates from a human donor with severe aplastic anemia or a healthy control (not recorded which). The DNA reads TGCGCCAGCAGGCGAATGGGGACAGGGGACGCCTACGAGCAGTACTTC. Translated, it gives CASRRMGTGDAYEQYF. Supplemented by the reference TRBV5-1 and TRBJ2-7 proteins around the CDR3, the complete variable domain is KAGVTQTPRYLIKTRGQQVTLSCSPISGHRSVSWYQQTPGQGLQFLFEYFSETQRNKGNFPGRFSGRQFSNSRSEMNVSTLELGDSALYLCASRRMGTGDAYEQYFGPGTRLTVT.